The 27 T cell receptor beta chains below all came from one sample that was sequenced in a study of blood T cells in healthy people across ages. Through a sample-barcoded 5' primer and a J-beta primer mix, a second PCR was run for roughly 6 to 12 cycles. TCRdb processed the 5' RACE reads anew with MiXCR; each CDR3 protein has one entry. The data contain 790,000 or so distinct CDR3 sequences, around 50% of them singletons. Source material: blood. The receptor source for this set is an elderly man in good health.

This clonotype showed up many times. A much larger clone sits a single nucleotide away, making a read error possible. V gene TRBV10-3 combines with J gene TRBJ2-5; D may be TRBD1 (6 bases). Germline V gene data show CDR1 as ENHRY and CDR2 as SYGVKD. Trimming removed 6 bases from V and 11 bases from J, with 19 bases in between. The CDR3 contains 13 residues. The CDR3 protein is CAIRTGTHNEQYF. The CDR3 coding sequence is TGTGCCATCAGAACAGGGACCCACAATGAGCAGTACTTC.

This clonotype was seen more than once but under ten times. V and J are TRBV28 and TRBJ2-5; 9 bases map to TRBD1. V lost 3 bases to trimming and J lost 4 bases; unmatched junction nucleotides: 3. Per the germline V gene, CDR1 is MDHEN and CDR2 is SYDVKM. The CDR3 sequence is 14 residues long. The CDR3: CASSFPGQGETQYF. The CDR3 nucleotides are TGTGCCAGCAGTTTCCCGGGACAGGGAGAGACCCAGTACTTC.

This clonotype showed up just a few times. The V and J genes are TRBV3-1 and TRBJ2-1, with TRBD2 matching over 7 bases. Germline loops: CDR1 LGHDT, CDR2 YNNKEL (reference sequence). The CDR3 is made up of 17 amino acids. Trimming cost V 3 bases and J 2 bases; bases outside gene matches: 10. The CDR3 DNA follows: TGTGCCAGCAGCCATTCCCCGGGACTACTTACCTACAATGAGCAGTTCTTC. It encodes CASSHSPGLLTYNEQFF.

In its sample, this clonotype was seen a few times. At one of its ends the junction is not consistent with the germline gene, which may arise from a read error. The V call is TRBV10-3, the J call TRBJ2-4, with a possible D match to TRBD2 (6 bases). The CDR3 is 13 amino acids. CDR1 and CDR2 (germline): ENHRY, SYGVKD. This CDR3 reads CASSESGDGGLYF. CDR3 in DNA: TGTGCCAGCAGTGAGTCGGGGGACGGGGGTTTGTACTTC.

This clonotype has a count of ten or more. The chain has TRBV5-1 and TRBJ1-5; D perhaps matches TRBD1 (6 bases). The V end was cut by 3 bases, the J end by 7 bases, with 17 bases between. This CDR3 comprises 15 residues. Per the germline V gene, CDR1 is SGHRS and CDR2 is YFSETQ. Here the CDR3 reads CASSWDGQREQPQHF. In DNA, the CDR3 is TGCGCCAGCAGCTGGGATGGACAGCGGGAGCAGCCCCAGCATTTT.

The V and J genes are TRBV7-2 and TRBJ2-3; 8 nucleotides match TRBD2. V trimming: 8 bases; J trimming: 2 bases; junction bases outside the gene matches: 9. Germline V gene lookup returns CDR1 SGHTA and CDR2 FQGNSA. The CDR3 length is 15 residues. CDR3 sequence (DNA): TGTGCCAGCCGTCCTGGCGGGGGGTACACAGATACGCAGTATTTT. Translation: CASRPGGGYTDTQYF.

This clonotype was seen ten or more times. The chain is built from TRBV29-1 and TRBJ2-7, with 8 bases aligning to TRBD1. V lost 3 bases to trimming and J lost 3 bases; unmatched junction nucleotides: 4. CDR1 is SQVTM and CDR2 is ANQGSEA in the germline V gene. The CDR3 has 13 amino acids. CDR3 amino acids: CSVEEDRDYEQYF. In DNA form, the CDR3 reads TGCAGCGTTGAGGAGGACAGGGACTACGAGCAGTACTTC.

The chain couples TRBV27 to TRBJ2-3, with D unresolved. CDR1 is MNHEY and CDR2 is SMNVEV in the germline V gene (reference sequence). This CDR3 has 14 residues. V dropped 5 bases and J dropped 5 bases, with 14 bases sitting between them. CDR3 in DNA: TGTGCCAGCAGTCTATACAATGCACTAGATACGCAGTATTTT. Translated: CASSLYNALDTQYF.

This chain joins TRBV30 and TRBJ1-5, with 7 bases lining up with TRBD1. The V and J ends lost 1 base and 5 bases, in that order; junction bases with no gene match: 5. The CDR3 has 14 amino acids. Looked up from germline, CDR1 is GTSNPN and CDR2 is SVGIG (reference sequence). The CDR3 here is CAWSGTGVDQPQHF. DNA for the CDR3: TGTGCCTGGAGTGGTACAGGGGTCGATCAGCCCCAGCATTTT.

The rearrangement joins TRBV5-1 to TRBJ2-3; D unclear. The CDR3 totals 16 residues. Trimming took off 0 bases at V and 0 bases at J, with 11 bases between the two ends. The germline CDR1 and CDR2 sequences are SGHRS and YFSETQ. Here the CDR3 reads CASSLASQTSTDTQYF. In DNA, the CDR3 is TGCGCCAGCAGCTTGGCCTCACAAACGAGCACAGATACGCAGTATTTT.

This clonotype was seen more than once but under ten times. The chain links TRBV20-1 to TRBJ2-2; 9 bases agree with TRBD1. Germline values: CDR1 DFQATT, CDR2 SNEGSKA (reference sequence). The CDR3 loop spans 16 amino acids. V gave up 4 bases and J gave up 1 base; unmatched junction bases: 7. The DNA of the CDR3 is TGCAGTGCTAATCGGCCGGGACAGGGGAACACCGGGGAGCTGTTTTTT. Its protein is CSANRPGQGNTGELFF.

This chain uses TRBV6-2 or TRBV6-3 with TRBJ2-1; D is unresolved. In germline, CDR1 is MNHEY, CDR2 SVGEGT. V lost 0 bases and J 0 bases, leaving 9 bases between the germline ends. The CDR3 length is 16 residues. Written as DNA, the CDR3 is TGTGCCAGCAGTTACTCGTGGCAGTCCTCCTACAATGAGCAGTTCTTC. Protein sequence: CASSYSWQSSYNEQFF.

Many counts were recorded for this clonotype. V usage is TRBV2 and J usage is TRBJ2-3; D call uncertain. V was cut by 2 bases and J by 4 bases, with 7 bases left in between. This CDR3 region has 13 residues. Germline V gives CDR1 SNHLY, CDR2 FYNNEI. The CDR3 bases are TGTGCCAGCAGTGAATTCTGGGCAGATACGCAGTATTTT. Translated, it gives CASSEFWADTQYF.

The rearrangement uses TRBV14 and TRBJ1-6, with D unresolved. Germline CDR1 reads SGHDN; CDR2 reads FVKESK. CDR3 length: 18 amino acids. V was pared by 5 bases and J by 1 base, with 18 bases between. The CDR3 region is CASSGRASSRSYNSPLHF. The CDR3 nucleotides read TGTGCCAGCAGCGGCCGGGCCTCCAGCAGGTCCTATAATTCACCCCTCCACTTT.

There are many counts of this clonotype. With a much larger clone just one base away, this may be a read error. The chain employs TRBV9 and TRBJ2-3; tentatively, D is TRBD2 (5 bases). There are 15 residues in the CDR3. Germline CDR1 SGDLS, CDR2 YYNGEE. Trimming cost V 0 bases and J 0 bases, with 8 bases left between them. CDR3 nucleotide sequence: TGTGCCAGCAGCGTAGGGGGAGACAGCACAGATACGCAGTATTTT. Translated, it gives CASSVGGDSTDTQYF.

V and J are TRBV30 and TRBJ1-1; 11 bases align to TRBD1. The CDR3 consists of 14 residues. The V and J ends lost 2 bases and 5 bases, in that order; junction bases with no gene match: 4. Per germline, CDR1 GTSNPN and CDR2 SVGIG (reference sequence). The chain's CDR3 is CAWSSGTGGTEAFF. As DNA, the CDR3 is TGTGCCTGGAGTTCCGGGACAGGGGGAACTGAAGCTTTCTTT. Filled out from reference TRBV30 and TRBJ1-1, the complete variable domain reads SQTIHQWPATLVQPVGSPLSLECTVEGTSNPNLYWYRQAAGRGLQLLFYSVGIGQISSEVPQNLSASRPQDRQFILSSKKLLLSDSGFYLCAWSSGTGGTEAFFGQGTRLTVV.

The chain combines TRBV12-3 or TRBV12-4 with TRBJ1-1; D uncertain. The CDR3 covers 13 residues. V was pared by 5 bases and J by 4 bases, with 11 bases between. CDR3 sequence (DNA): TGTGCCAGCAGTCCCGGGGTTCGCACTGAAGCTTTCTTT. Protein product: CASSPGVRTEAFF.

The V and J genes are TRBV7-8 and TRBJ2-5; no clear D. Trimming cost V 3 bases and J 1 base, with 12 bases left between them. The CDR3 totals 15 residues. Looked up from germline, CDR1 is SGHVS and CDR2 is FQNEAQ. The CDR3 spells CASSLGLQPQETQYF. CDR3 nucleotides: TGTGCCAGCAGCTTGGGGTTGCAGCCCCAAGAGACCCAGTACTTC.

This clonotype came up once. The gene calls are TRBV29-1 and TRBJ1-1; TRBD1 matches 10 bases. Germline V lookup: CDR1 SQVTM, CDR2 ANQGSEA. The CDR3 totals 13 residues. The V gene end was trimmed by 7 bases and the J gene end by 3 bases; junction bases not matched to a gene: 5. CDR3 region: CSAGTGEYTEAFF. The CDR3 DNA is TGCAGCGCCGGGACAGGGGAGTACACTGAAGCTTTCTTT.

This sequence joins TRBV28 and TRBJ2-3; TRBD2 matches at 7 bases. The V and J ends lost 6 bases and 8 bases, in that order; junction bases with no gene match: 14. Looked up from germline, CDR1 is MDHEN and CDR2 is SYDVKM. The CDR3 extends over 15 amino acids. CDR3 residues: CASSLISAGFSTQYF. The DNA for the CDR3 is TGTGCCAGCAGCCTGATCTCAGCGGGATTTAGTACGCAGTATTTT.

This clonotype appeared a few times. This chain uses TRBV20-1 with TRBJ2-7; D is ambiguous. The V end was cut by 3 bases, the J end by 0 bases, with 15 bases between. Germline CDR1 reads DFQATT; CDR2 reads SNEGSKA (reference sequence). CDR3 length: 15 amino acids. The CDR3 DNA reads TGCAGTGCTAGTTCCGGCGGCGGAAGCTCCTACGAGCAGTACTTC. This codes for CSASSGGGSSYEQYF.

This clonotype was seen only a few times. CDR3 sequence: CASSLVSVTGTPLSTDTQYF. The CDR3 nucleotides read TGCGCCAGCAGCTTGGTCTCTGTAACGGGAACCCCTCTTAGCACAGATACGCAGTATTTT. V usage is TRBV5-1 and J usage is TRBJ2-3; a possible D gene is TRBD2 (5 bases). CDR1 and CDR2 from the germline V gene are SGHRS and YFSETQ. Between the trimmed V and J ends, which lost 0 bases and 0 bases, there was a span of 23 bases. The length of the CDR3 is 20 residues.

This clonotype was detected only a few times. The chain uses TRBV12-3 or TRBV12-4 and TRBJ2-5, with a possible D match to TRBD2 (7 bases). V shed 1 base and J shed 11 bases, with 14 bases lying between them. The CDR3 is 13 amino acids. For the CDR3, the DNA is TGTGCCAGCAGTTTAGGGACTAGGGGGGAGCAGTACTTC. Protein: CASSLGTRGEQYF.

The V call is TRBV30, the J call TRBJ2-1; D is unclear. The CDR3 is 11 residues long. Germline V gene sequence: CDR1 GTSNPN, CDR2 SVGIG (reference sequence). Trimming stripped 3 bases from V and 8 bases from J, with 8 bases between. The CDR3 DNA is TGTGCCTGGAGCAGGAGCGATGAGCAGTTCTTC. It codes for CAWSRSDEQFF.

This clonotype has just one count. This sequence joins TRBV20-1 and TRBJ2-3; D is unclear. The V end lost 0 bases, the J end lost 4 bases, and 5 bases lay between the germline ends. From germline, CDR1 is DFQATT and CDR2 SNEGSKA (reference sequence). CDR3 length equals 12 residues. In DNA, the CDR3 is TGCAGTGCTAGAGATGACGCAGATACGCAGTATTTT. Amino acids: CSARDDADTQYF.

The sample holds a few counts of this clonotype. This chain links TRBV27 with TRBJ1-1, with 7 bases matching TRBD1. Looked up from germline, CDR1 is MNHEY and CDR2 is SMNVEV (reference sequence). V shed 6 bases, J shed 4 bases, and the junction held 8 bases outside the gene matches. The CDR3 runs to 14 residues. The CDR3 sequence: CASRADRAGTEAFF. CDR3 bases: TGTGCCAGCAGGGCCGACAGGGCTGGCACTGAAGCTTTCTTT.

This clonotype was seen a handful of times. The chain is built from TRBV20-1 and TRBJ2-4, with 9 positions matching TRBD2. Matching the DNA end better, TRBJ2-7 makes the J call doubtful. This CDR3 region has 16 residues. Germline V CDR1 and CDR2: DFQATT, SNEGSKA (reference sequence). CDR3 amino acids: CSARFDAGGPINEQYF. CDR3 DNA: TGCAGTGCTAGATTCGACGCGGGAGGGCCTATCAACGAGCAGTACTTC.